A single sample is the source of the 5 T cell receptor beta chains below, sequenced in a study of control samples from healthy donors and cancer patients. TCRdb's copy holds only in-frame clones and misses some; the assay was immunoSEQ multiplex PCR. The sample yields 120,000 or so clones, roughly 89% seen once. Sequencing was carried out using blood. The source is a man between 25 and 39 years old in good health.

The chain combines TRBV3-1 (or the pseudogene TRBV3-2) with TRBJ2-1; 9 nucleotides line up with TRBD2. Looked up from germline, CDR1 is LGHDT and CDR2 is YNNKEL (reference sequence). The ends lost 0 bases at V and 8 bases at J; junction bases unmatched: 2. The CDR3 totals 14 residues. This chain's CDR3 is CASSQELAGDEQFF. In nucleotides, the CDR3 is TGTGCCAGCAGCCAAGAATTAGCGGGGGATGAGCAGTTCTTC.

The CDR3 spells CASSPGQGTFYEQYV. CDR3 nucleotide sequence: TGTGCCAGCAGCCCCGGGCAAGGCACCTTCTACGAGCAGTACGTC. The chain combines TRBV7-2 with TRBJ2-7; D gene uncertain. This CDR3 spans 15 amino acids. With 5 bases removed from V and 3 bases from J, the gap between germline ends came to 17 bases. Germline assignment: CDR1 SGHTA and CDR2 FQGNSA.

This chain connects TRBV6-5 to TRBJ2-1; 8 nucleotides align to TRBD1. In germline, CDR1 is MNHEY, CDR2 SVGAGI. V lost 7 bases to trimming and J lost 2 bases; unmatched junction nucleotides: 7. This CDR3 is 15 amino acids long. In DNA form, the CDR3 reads TGTGCCAGCAAATATCAGGGGGCAACCTACAATGAGCAGTTCTTC. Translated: CASKYQGATYNEQFF.

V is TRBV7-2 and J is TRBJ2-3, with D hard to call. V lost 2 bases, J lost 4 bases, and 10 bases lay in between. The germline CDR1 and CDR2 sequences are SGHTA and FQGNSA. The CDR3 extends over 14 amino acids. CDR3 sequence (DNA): TGTGCCAGCAGCTTACGGGTATCCCCAGATACGCAGTATTTT. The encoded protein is CASSLRVSPDTQYF.

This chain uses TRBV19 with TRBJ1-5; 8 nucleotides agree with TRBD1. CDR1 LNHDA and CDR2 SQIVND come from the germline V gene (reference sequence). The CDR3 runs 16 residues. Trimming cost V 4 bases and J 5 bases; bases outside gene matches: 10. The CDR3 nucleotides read TGTGCCAGTAGTAGGAAAAACAGGGGGACTGATCAGCCCCAGCATTTT. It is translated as CASSRKNRGTDQPQHF.